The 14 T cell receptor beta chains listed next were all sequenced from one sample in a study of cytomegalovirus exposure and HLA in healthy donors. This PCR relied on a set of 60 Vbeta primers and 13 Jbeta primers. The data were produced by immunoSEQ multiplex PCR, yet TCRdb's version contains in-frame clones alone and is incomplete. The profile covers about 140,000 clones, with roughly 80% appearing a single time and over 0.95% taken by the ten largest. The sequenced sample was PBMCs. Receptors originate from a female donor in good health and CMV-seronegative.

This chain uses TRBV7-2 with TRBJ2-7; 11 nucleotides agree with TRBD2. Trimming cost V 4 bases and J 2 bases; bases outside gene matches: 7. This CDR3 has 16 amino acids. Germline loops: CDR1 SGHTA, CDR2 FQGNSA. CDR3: CASSSAPGLAAYEQYF. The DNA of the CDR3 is TGTGCCAGCAGCTCTGCCCCGGGACTAGCGGCCTACGAGCAGTACTTC.

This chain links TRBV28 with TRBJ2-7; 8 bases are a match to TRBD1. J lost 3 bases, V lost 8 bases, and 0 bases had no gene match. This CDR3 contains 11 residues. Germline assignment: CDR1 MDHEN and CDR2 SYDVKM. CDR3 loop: CASGQGYEQYF. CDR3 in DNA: TGTGCCAGCGGACAGGGCTACGAGCAGTACTTC.

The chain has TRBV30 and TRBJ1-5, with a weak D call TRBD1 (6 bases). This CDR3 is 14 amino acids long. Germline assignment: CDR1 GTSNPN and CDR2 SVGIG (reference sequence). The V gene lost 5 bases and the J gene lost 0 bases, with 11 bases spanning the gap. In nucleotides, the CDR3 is TGTGCCTGGTCACAGGGATATAGCAATCAGCCCCAGCATTTT. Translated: CAWSQGYSNQPQHF.

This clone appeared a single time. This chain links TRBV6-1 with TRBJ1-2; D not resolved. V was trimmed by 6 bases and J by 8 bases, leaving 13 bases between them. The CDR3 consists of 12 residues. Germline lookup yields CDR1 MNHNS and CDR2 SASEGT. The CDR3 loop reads CASRREGGGYTF. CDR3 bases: TGTGCCAGCAGGCGGGAGGGTGGCGGCTACACCTTC.

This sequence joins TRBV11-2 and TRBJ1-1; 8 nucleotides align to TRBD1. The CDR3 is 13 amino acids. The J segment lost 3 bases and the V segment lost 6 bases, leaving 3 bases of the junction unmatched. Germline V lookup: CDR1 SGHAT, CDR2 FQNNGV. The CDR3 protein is CASSNRGYTEAFF. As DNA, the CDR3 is TGTGCCAGCAGTAACAGGGGGTACACTGAAGCTTTCTTT.

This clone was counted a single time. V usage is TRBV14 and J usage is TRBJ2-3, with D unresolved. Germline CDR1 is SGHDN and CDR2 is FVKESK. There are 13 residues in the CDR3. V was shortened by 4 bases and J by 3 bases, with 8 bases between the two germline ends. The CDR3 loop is CASSPRVTDTQYF. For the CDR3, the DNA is TGTGCCAGCAGCCCCCGGGTGACAGATACGCAGTATTTT.

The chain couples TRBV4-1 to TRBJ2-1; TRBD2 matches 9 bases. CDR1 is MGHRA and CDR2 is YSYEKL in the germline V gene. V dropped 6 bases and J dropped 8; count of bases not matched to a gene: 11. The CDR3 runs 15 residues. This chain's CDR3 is CASRYWASGIDEQFF. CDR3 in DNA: TGCGCCAGCAGGTACTGGGCTAGCGGGATTGATGAGCAGTTCTTC.

The CDR3 DNA sequence: TGTGCCAGCAGTTCGATTGCGGACGAGCAGTACTTC. Its protein is CASSSIADEQYF. V and J are TRBV28 and TRBJ2-7; the D is unclear. The length of the CDR3 is 12 residues. V gave up 4 bases and J gave up 5 bases, with 9 bases separating them. CDR1 is MDHEN, CDR2 SYDVKM, per germline. The full variable domain, in which reference TRBV28 and TRBJ2-7 provide the parts outside the CDR3, is DVKVTQSSRYLVKRTGEKVFLECVQDMDHENMFWYRQDPGLGLRLIYFSYDVKMKEKGDIPEGYSVSREKKERFSLILESASTNQTSMYLCASSSIADEQYFGPGTRLTVT.

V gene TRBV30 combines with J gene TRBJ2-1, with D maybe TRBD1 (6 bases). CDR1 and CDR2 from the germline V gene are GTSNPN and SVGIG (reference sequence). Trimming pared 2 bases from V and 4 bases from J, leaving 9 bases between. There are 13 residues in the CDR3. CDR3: CAWSIQGYNEQFF. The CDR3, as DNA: TGTGCCTGGAGTATACAGGGATACAATGAGCAGTTCTTC.

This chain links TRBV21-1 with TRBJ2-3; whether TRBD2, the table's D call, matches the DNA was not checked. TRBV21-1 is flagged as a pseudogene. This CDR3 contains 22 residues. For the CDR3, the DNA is TGTGCCAGCAGCAAAGCGGACAGGGGGCTATCCGGTAGCGGGAGACTCGAGGATACGCAGTATTTT. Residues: CASSKADRGLSGSGRLEDTQYF.

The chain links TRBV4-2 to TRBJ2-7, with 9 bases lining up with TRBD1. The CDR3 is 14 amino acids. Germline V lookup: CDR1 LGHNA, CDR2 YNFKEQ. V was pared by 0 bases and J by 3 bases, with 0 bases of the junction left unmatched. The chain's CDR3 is CASSQEDRGYEQYF. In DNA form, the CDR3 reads TGTGCCAGCAGCCAAGAGGACAGGGGCTACGAGCAGTACTTC.

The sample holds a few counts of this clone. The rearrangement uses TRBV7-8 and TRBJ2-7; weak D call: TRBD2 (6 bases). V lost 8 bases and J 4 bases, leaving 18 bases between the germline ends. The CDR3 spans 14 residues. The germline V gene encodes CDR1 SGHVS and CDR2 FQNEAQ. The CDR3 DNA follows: TGTGCCAGCGGTATATCCGGCGGGATATACGAGCAGTACTTC. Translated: CASGISGGIYEQYF.

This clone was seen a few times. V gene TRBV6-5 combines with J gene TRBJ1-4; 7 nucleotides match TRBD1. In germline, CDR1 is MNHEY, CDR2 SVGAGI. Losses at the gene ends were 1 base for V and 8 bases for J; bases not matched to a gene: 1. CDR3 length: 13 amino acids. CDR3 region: CASSYYRGEKLFF. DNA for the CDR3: TGTGCCAGCAGTTACTACAGGGGAGAAAAACTGTTTTTT.

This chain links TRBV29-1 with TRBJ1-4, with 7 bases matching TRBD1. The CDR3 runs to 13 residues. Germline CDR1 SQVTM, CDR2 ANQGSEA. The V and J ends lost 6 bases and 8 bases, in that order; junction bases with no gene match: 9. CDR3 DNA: TGCAGCGTCCAAACAGGGGTTCGGGAAAAACTGTTTTTT. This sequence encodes CSVQTGVREKLFF.